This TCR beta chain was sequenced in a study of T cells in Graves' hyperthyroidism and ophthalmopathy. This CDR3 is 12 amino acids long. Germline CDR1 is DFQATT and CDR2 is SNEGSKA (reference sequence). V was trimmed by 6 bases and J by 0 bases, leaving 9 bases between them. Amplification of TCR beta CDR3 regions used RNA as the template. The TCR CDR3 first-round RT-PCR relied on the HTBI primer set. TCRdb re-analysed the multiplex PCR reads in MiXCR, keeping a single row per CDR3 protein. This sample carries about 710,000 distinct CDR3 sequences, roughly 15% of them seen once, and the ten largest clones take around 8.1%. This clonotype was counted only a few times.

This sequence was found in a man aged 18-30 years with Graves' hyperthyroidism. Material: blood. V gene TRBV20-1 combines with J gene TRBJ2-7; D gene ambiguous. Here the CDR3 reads CSARFDSYEQYF. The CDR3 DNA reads TGCAGTGCCAGGTTCGACTCCTACGAGCAGTACTTC.